The 23 T cell receptor beta chains below were found in one sample sequenced in a study of blood T cell repertoires in COVID-19. Sequencing used immunoSEQ multiplex PCR; TCRdb keeps in-frame clones, though not all of them. The top ten clones hold 16% of a sample with about 110,000 clones, about 75% of them seen once. Sequencing was performed on peripheral blood. The receptors here all came from a woman of 80 years or more with active or convalescent COVID-19.

This chain connects TRBV2 to TRBJ1-2; 12 nucleotides agree with TRBD1. The V gene's germline CDR1 is SNHLY and CDR2 FYNNEI. This CDR3 has 16 amino acids. V was clipped by 2 bases and J by 4 bases; unmatched bases: 5. The chain's CDR3 is CASSEIGTGGPYGYTF. CDR3 in DNA: TGTGCCAGCAGTGAAATCGGGACAGGGGGCCCCTATGGCTACACCTTC.

The genes are TRBV5-1 and TRBJ2-1; 8 bases are shared with TRBD2. The CDR3 totals 16 residues. In germline, CDR1 is SGHRS, CDR2 YFSETQ. Trimming cost V 2 bases and J 0 bases; bases outside gene matches: 4. CDR3 DNA sequence: TGCGCCAGCAGCTTAAGTCTAGCGGGCTCCTACAATGAGCAGTTCTTC. Translating gives CASSLSLAGSYNEQFF. The whole variable domain, remainder taken from reference TRBV5-1 and TRBJ2-1, is KAGVTQTPRYLIKTRGQQVTLSCSPISGHRSVSWYQQTPGQGLQFLFEYFSETQRNKGNFPGRFSGRQFSNSRSEMNVSTLELGDSALYLCASSLSLAGSYNEQFFGPGTRLTVL.

V and J are TRBV6-4 and TRBJ1-1; D is unclear. Germline CDR1 MRHNA, CDR2 SNTAGT. The germline V and J ends were trimmed by 3 bases and 1 base, with 9 bases remaining between them. CDR3 length equals 14 residues. CDR3 in DNA: TGTGCCAGCAGTGAATATTTCGGGAACACTGAAGCTTTCTTT. Its protein is CASSEYFGNTEAFF.

The chain carries TRBV2 and TRBJ2-3; D is possibly TRBD2 (6 bases). This CDR3 contains 16 residues. Germline loops: CDR1 SNHLY, CDR2 FYNNEI. With 2 bases removed from V and 5 bases from J, the gap between germline ends came to 17 bases. In DNA, the CDR3 is TGTGCCAGCAGTGAACAGGGACTGCGACTTGGAGATACGCAGTATTTT. Amino acid sequence: CASSEQGLRLGDTQYF. The entire variable domain, with the rest obtained from reference TRBV2 and TRBJ2-3, is as follows: EPEVTQTPSHQVTQMGQEVILRCVPISNHLYFYWYRQILGQKVEFLVSFYNNEISEKSEIFDDQFSVERPDGSNFTLKIRSTKLEDSAMYFCASSEQGLRLGDTQYFGPGTRLTVL.

The gene calls are TRBV9 and TRBJ1-1, with a possible D match to TRBD1 (6 bases). The V end lost 4 bases, the J end lost 1 base, and 11 bases lay between the germline ends. CDR3 length: 14 amino acids. Per the germline V gene, CDR1 is SGDLS and CDR2 is YYNGEE. CDR3: CASSLTGKNTEAFF. The CDR3 region has the DNA TGTGCCAGCAGCCTCACAGGGAAGAACACTGAAGCTTTCTTT.

The sample holds one count of this clone. The rearrangement joins TRBV28 to TRBJ1-1, with D possibly matching TRBD1 (6 bases). The CDR3 runs 12 residues. Trimming left V 6 bases short and J 3 bases short, with 8 bases between. Germline V CDR1 and CDR2: MDHEN, SYDVKM. CDR3 nucleotide sequence: TGTGCCAGCAGCTCAGGGGACACTGAAGCTTTCTTT. It translates to CASSSGDTEAFF. Filled out from reference TRBV28 and TRBJ1-1, the complete variable domain reads DVKVTQSSRYLVKRTGEKVFLECVQDMDHENMFWYRQDPGLGLRLIYFSYDVKMKEKGDIPEGYSVSREKKERFSLILESASTNQTSMYLCASSSGDTEAFFGQGTRLTVV.

The chain couples TRBV9 to TRBJ2-3; 7 nucleotides agree with TRBD2. The CDR3 spans 16 residues. The V segment lost 0 bases and the J segment 2 bases; nucleotides outside the gene matches: 6. CDR1 is SGDLS and CDR2 is YYNGEE in the germline V gene. CDR3 DNA sequence: TGTGCCAGCAGCGTAGTGGGTAGCGGGTACACAGATACGCAGTATTTT. This codes for CASSVVGSGYTDTQYF. Based on the CDR3 plus reference TRBV9 and TRBJ2-3, the full variable domain is DSGVTQTPKHLITATGQRVTLRCSPRSGDLSVYWYQQSLDQGLQFLIQYYNGEERAKGNILERFSAQQFPDLHSELNLSSLELGDSALYFCASSVVGSGYTDTQYFGPGTRLTVL.

The genes are TRBV28 and TRBJ2-2; the D gene is possibly TRBD1 (6 bases). Germline V gene lookup returns CDR1 MDHEN and CDR2 SYDVKM. There are 14 residues in the CDR3. Trimming removed 8 bases at V and 2 bases at J, with 12 bases between. DNA for the CDR3: TGTGCCAGCTACCCCGGGACAAACACCGGGGAGCTGTTTTTT. This gives the protein CASYPGTNTGELFF.

The chain uses TRBV5-6 and TRBJ1-6, with D possibly being TRBD1 (5 bases). Germline CDR1 and CDR2: SGHDT and YYEEEE. With 0 bases removed from V and 14 bases from J, the gap between germline ends came to 12 bases. The CDR3 runs to 13 residues. CDR3 sequence: CASSLGYGGTLHF. CDR3 coding DNA: TGTGCCAGCAGCTTGGGTTACGGGGGAACCCTCCACTTT.

The chain is built from TRBV14 and TRBJ2-7; 8 bases line up with TRBD2. Germline V gene data show CDR1 as SGHDN and CDR2 as FVKESK. Germline trimming cut 4 bases from V and 4 bases from J; bases unmatched to any gene: 9. This CDR3 is built from 15 residues. The CDR3 DNA reads TGTGCCAGCAGCCGCTGGGGGGAGCGGGAGTACGAGCAGTACTTC. Translated: CASSRWGEREYEQYF.

The rearrangement joins TRBV4-2 to TRBJ1-4; 7 bases fit TRBD1. CDR1 LGHNA and CDR2 YNFKEQ come from the germline V gene. The ends lost 1 base at V and 5 bases at J; junction bases unmatched: 13. The CDR3 sequence is 18 residues long. CDR3 in amino acids: CASSQGIATGATNEKLFF. DNA of the CDR3: TGTGCCAGCAGCCAAGGGATCGCTACAGGGGCTACAAATGAAAAACTGTTTTTT.

This chain joins TRBV7-9 and TRBJ1-2; 10 bases are a match to TRBD1. The J segment lost 8 bases and the V segment lost 6 bases, leaving 6 bases of the junction unmatched. Germline assignment: CDR1 SEHNR and CDR2 FQNEAQ (reference sequence). The CDR3 has 13 residues. Here the CDR3 reads CASRPGTGDGYTF. CDR3 DNA: TGTGCCAGCAGGCCCGGGACAGGGGACGGCTACACCTTC.

This chain connects TRBV11-2 to TRBJ2-5; 7 bases map to TRBD1. The germline V gene encodes CDR1 SGHAT and CDR2 FQNNGV. V shed 0 bases and J 0 bases; nucleotides not matched to a gene: 7. This CDR3 spans 17 amino acids. CDR3: CASSLDRWGQNQETQYF. In DNA form, the CDR3 reads TGTGCCAGCAGCTTAGACCGATGGGGACAGAACCAAGAGACCCAGTACTTC.

The chain couples TRBV29-1 to TRBJ1-2; D may be TRBD1 (5 bases). Germline CDR1 SQVTM, CDR2 ANQGSEA. V was trimmed by 1 base and J by 5 bases, leaving 14 bases between them. The CDR3 sequence is 14 residues long. This CDR3 is CSVEAAREGYGYTF. For the CDR3, the DNA is TGCAGCGTTGAAGCGGCCAGGGAAGGTTATGGCTACACCTTC.

V and J are TRBV27 and TRBJ2-1; TRBD2 agrees at 11 bases. The ends lost 6 bases at V and 9 bases at J; junction bases unmatched: 10. The germline V gene has CDR1 MNHEY and CDR2 SMNVEV (reference sequence). The CDR3 sequence is 15 residues long. CDR3 in DNA: TGTGCCAGCAGCCCCACTAGCGGGAGCTTTGGTGAGCAGTTCTTC. Translation: CASSPTSGSFGEQFF.

The chain links TRBV18 to TRBJ2-1; 8 bases fit TRBD1. The CDR3 has 15 amino acids. Germline-derived CDR1 and CDR2 are KGHSH and LQKENI. Trimming at V came to 7 bases and at J to 5 bases, leaving 10 bases not matched to a gene. CDR3 in amino acids: CASLAGQASNNEQFF. The CDR3, as DNA: TGTGCCAGCTTGGCGGGACAGGCGTCTAACAATGAGCAGTTCTTC.

The rearrangement uses TRBV2 and TRBJ1-1; D remains ambiguous. The V gene lost 5 bases and the J gene lost 8 bases, with 12 bases spanning the gap. Germline CDR1 reads SNHLY; CDR2 reads FYNNEI. The CDR3 is 12 residues long. The CDR3 DNA is TGTGCCAGCAGTATCAGCGGAGTGGAAGCTTTCTTT. Translated, it gives CASSISGVEAFF.

V usage is TRBV2 and J usage is TRBJ2-1; TRBD2 agrees at 7 bases. J lost 5 bases, V lost 4 bases, and 2 bases had no gene match. From germline, CDR1 is SNHLY and CDR2 FYNNEI. There are 13 residues in the CDR3. CDR3 DNA sequence: TGTGCCAGCAGTGGGGACTACAACAATGAGCAGTTCTTC. Amino acids: CASSGDYNNEQFF.

The CDR3 is CASSTFQGNTEAFF. CDR3 DNA sequence: TGTGCCAGCAGTACATTTCAGGGGAACACTGAAGCTTTCTTT. This chain connects TRBV28 to TRBJ1-1, with D tentatively TRBD1 (5 bases). The CDR3 extends over 14 amino acids. Trimming pared 5 bases from V and 1 base from J, leaving 11 bases between. Germline values: CDR1 MDHEN, CDR2 SYDVKM.

The V and J genes are TRBV11-2 and TRBJ2-3; TRBD2 agrees at 7 bases. The trim removed 5 bases at V and 2 bases at J, leaving 4 bases unmatched. This CDR3 has 14 amino acids. The germline V gene encodes CDR1 SGHAT and CDR2 FQNNGV. The DNA for the CDR3 is TGTGCCAGCAGCCCCGGGACTAACACAGATACGCAGTATTTT. Translating it yields CASSPGTNTDTQYF.

The chain carries TRBV5-1 and TRBJ2-1; D is perhaps TRBD1 (6 bases). The CDR3 covers 15 residues. The germline CDR1 and CDR2 sequences are SGHRS and YFSETQ. With 0 bases removed from V and 4 bases from J, the gap between germline ends came to 11 bases. The CDR3: CASSLGSGAYNEQFF. In DNA form, the CDR3 reads TGCGCCAGCAGCTTGGGGTCAGGGGCTTACAATGAGCAGTTCTTC. The complete variable domain, with remaining parts taken from reference TRBV5-1 and TRBJ2-1, reads KAGVTQTPRYLIKTRGQQVTLSCSPISGHRSVSWYQQTPGQGLQFLFEYFSETQRNKGNFPGRFSGRQFSNSRSEMNVSTLELGDSALYLCASSLGSGAYNEQFFGPGTRLTVL.

The rearrangement joins TRBV29-1 to TRBJ2-5; 8 bases are a match to TRBD1. Trimming took 4 bases from V and 4 from J; bases not matched to a gene: 8. Germline lookup yields CDR1 SQVTM and CDR2 ANQGSEA. The CDR3 is made up of 14 amino acids. CDR3 in DNA: TGCAGCGTTGGGAGCCGGACAGGGCTAGAGACCCAGTACTTC. Translation: CSVGSRTGLETQYF.

The genes are TRBV11-2 and TRBJ1-1, with D unclear. Germline CDR1 and CDR2: SGHAT and FQNNGV. Trimming removed 3 bases at V and 4 bases at J, with 12 bases between. There are 14 residues in the CDR3. In nucleotides, the CDR3 is TGTGCCAGCAGCTTCTCGGGGTTTAGCACTGAAGCTTTCTTT. Translated: CASSFSGFSTEAFF. Looking up the rest from reference TRBV11-2 and TRBJ1-1 gives the full variable domain: EAGVAQSPRYKIIEKRQSVAFWCNPISGHATLYWYQQILGQGPKLLIQFQNNGVVDDSQLPKDRFSAERLKGVDSTLKIQPAKLEDSAVYLCASSFSGFSTEAFFGQGTRLTVV.